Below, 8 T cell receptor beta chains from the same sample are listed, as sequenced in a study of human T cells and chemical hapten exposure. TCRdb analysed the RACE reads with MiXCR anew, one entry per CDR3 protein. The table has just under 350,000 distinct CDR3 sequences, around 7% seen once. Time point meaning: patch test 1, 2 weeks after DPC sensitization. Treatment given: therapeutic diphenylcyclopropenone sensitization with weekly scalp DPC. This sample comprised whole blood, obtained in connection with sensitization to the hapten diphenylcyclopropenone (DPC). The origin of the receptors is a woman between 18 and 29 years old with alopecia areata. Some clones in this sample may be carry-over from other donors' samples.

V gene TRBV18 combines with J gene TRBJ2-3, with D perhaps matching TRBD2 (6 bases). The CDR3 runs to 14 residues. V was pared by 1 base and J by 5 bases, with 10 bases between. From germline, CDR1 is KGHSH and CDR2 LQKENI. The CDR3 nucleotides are TGTGCCAGCTCACCACAGAGGGGAGGAGATACGCAGTATTTT. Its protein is CASSPQRGGDTQYF.

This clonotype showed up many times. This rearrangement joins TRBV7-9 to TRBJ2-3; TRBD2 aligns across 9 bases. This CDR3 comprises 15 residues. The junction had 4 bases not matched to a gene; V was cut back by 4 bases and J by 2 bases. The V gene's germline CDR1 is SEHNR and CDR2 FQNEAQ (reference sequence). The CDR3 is CASSSSGGHTDTQYF. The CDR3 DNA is TGTGCCAGCAGCTCAAGCGGGGGGCACACAGATACGCAGTATTTT.

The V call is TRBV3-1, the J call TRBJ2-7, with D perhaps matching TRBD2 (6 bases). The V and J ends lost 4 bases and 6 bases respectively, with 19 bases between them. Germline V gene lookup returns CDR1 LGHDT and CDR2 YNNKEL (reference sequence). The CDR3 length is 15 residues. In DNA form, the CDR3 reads TGTGCCAGCAGCCCCGGGGGAGACCTCTACGGCGAGCAGTACTTC. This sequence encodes CASSPGGDLYGEQYF.

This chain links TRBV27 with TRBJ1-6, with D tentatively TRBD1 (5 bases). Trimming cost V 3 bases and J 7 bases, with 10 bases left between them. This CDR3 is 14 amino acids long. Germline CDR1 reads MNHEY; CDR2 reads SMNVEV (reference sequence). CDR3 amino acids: CASSFRGTNSPLHF. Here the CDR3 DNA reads TGTGCCAGCAGTTTTCGGGGGACCAATTCACCCCTCCACTTT.

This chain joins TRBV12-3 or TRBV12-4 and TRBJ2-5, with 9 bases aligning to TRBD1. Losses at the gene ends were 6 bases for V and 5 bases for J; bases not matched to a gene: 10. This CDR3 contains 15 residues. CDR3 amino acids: CASRPGQGARETQYF. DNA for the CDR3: TGTGCCAGCAGGCCGGGACAGGGTGCCCGGGAGACCCAGTACTTC.

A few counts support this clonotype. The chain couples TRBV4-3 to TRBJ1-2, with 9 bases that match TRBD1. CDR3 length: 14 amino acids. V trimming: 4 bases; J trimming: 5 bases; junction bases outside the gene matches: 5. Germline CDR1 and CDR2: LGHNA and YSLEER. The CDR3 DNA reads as TGCGCCAGCAGCCCGTACAGGGGGCATTATGGCTACACCTTC. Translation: CASSPYRGHYGYTF.

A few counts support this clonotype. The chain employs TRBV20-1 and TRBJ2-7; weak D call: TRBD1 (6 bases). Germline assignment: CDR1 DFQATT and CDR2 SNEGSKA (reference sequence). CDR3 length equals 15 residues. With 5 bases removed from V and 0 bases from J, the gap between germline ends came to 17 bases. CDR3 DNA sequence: TGCAGTGCTTACAGAACAGGGTCAGGCTCCTACGAGCAGTACTTC. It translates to CSAYRTGSGSYEQYF.

The CDR3 nucleotides are TGTGCCAGCACCAACCCCCCAGATACGCAGTATTTT. Translating gives CASTNPPDTQYF. The chain uses TRBV6-5 and TRBJ2-3; D unresolved. Germline-derived CDR1 and CDR2 are MNHEY and SVGAGI. Trimming left V 7 bases short and J 4 bases short, with 9 bases between. The CDR3 has 12 amino acids.